Following are 13 T cell receptor beta chains from one sample sequenced in a study of coeliac disease. Produced via immunoSEQ multiplex PCR; TCRdb's table is partial and in-frame only. The data show around 2,800 clones, about half seen once. Sequencing input: intraepithelial lymphocytes from the gut. The receptors were gathered from a man in his sixties with celiac disease on a gluten-free diet.

This clone has only a few counts. The rearrangement joins TRBV7-2 to TRBJ1-5; no clear D. Germline V CDR1 and CDR2: SGHTA, FQGNSA. Deletions cut 5 bases from V and 4 bases from J, with 12 bases between. The CDR3 runs to 14 residues. Here the CDR3 DNA reads TGTGCCAGCAGCCTGGGAGACGGAAATCAGCCCCAGCATTTT. Its translation is CASSLGDGNQPQHF.

This clone was seen only a few times. The rearrangement uses TRBV30 and TRBJ1-6; perhaps TRBD1 as D (5 bases). Trimming took off 5 bases at V and 10 bases at J, with 12 bases between the two ends. Germline-derived CDR1 and CDR2 are GTSNPN and SVGIG (reference sequence). CDR3 length: 12 residues. The CDR3 protein is CAWDREGSPLHF. The CDR3 coding sequence is TGTGCCTGGGACCGGGAGGGGTCACCCCTCCACTTT.

This chain joins TRBV5-1 and TRBJ2-3; D gene unclear. CDR3 size: 13 residues. The germline CDR1 and CDR2 sequences are SGHRS and YFSETQ. V lost 0 bases and J lost 5, with 7 bases in between. The CDR3 here is CASSLDGGDTQYF. CDR3 bases: TGCGCCAGCAGCTTGGATGGCGGAGATACGCAGTATTTT.

This chain uses TRBV7-9 with TRBJ2-5, with TRBD2 identical over 12 bases. Trimming cost V 11 bases and J 1 base; bases outside gene matches: 17. The CDR3 loop spans 18 amino acids. Germline V lookup: CDR1 SEHNR, CDR2 FQNEAQ (reference sequence). CDR3 region: CASLTGTSGFRGQETQYF. The CDR3 DNA reads as TGTGCCTCTCTCACCGGGACTAGCGGGTTCAGGGGCCAAGAGACCCAGTACTTC.

This clone was detected once. Within the sample, other DNA sequences also encode this same CDR3. The genes are TRBV6-1 and TRBJ2-7; 8 bases are shared with TRBD2. The CDR3 has 14 amino acids. J was trimmed by 5 bases and V by 6 bases; bases with no gene match: 9. Per germline, CDR1 MNHNS and CDR2 SASEGT. The CDR3 loop is CASSPWTGGNEQYF. The CDR3 DNA reads TGTGCCAGCAGCCCCTGGACGGGGGGGAACGAGCAGTACTTC.

The rearrangement links TRBV13 to TRBJ2-7; D perhaps matches TRBD1 (5 bases). Per the germline V gene, CDR1 is PRHDT and CDR2 is FYEKMQ (reference sequence). The CDR3 is made up of 13 amino acids. Trimming stripped 0 bases from V and 6 bases from J, with 9 bases between. For the CDR3, the DNA is TGTGCCAGCAGCTTAGGAAAGGGGCTCGAGCAGTACTTC. It translates to CASSLGKGLEQYF.

The rearrangement links TRBV7-2 to TRBJ1-4; no definite D call. V lost 3 bases, J lost 8 bases, and 10 bases lay in between. CDR1 SGHTA and CDR2 FQGNSA come from the germline V gene. The CDR3 covers 13 residues. CDR3 sequence: CASSFSRREKLFF. The CDR3 DNA follows: TGTGCCAGCAGCTTTTCGAGGAGGGAAAAACTGTTTTTT.

J is TRBJ1-1 and V is TRBV14; TRBD1 agrees at 10 bases. Germline V CDR1 and CDR2: SGHDN, FVKESK. V lost 2 bases, J lost 7 bases, and 4 bases stayed unmatched. The CDR3 spans 14 residues. The CDR3 loop reads CASSQRTGGIEAFF. The CDR3 coding sequence is TGTGCCAGCAGCCAAAGGACAGGGGGTATTGAAGCTTTCTTT.

By proportion, this clone is medium-sized (0.01 to 0.1%). The chain joins TRBV5-1 to TRBJ2-7, with 10 bases aligning to TRBD1. The germline gives CDR1 SGHRS, CDR2 YFSETQ. The ends lost 3 bases at V and 6 bases at J; junction bases unmatched: 6. This CDR3 contains 14 residues. The chain's CDR3 is CASSSGQGDPEQYF. For the CDR3, the DNA is TGCGCCAGCAGCTCTGGACAGGGGGATCCCGAGCAGTACTTC. The full variable domain, rest sourced from reference TRBV5-1 and TRBJ2-7, is KAGVTQTPRYLIKTRGQQVTLSCSPISGHRSVSWYQQTPGQGLQFLFEYFSETQRNKGNFPGRFSGRQFSNSRSEMNVSTLELGDSALYLCASSSGQGDPEQYFGPGTRLTVT.

In its sample, this clone ranks as medium-sized. CDR3 protein: CSVSGTSRDSGYGYTF. CDR3 DNA: TGCAGCGTCTCTGGGACTTCCCGTGACTCTGGCTATGGCTACACCTTC. The rearrangement uses TRBV29-1 and TRBJ1-2; perhaps TRBD1 as D (5 bases). Germline V lookup: CDR1 SQVTM, CDR2 ANQGSEA. This CDR3 is 16 amino acids long. The V end was cut by 6 bases, the J end by 4 bases, with 24 bases between.

The chain employs TRBV7-2 and TRBJ2-3, with 7 bases that match TRBD2. Unmatched junction bases numbered 9, after V lost 2 bases and J lost 4 bases. Germline-derived CDR1 and CDR2 are SGHTA and FQGNSA. The CDR3 length is 16 residues. The CDR3 loop reads CASSLIPGGIADTQYF. The CDR3 DNA follows: TGTGCCAGCAGCTTAATACCCGGGGGGATCGCAGATACGCAGTATTTT.

J is TRBJ2-7 and V is TRBV18; 7 bases line up with TRBD2. This CDR3 region has 17 residues. Losses at the gene ends were 6 bases for V and 3 bases for J; bases not matched to a gene: 17. The germline CDR1 and CDR2 sequences are KGHSH and LQKENI. CDR3 nucleotides: TGTGCCAGCTCTCAATTTTCTGCAGCGACGGGGGGCTACGAGCAGTACTTC. It is translated as CASSQFSAATGGYEQYF.

The rearrangement uses TRBV9 and TRBJ2-5; 7 bases line up with TRBD1. V lost 4 bases and J lost 2; bases outside the gene matches: 2. CDR1 SGDLS and CDR2 YYNGEE come from the germline V gene. This CDR3 comprises 13 residues. CDR3 bases: TGTGCCAGCAGCAGGGACAGACAAGAGACCCAGTACTTC. It is translated as CASSRDRQETQYF.